These 5 T cell receptor beta chains were all obtained from the same sample, sequenced in a study of breast tumors, draining lymph nodes, adjacent tissues. TCRdb re-derived calls from the multiplex PCR reads in MiXCR, one entry per CDR3 protein. The table lists 160,000 or so distinct CDR3 sequences, 33% of them singletons. Breast cancer patients provided tissue from their axillary draining lymph nodes. Sequenced material: axillary lymph node tissue. The receptors were gathered from a female donor with breast cancer. Some clones in this sample may be carry-over from other donors' samples.

For this clonotype: Relative to the germline gene, one junction end is altered; a read error may explain this. The V call is TRBV6-5, the J call TRBJ2-5; D may be TRBD1 (6 bases). Germline loops: CDR1 MNHEY, CDR2 SVGAGI. This CDR3 comprises 17 residues. Written as DNA, the CDR3 is TGTGCCAGCAGTCACTCGGGGATTGACAGGCCCGAAGAGACCCAGTACTTC. Translation: CASSHSGIDRPEETQYF.

V gene TRBV5-1 combines with J gene TRBJ1-5; 11 bases are a match to TRBD1. The CDR3 has 15 residues. The V gene's germline CDR1 is SGHRS and CDR2 YFSETQ. The V gene end was trimmed by 4 bases and the J gene end by 6 bases; junction bases not matched to a gene: 6. CDR3 nucleotides: TGCGCCAGCAGCCCGACCGGGACAGGGGGTCAGCCCCAGCATTTT. This codes for CASSPTGTGGQPQHF. Variable domain in full (rest from reference TRBV5-1 and TRBJ1-5): KAGVTQTPRYLIKTRGQQVTLSCSPISGHRSVSWYQQTPGQGLQFLFEYFSETQRNKGNFPGRFSGRQFSNSRSEMNVSTLELGDSALYLCASSPTGTGGQPQHFGDGTRLSIL.

The rearrangement links TRBV24-1 to TRBJ2-1; D remains unclear. Germline values: CDR1 KGHDR, CDR2 SFDVKD. The CDR3 has 15 residues. The CDR3 sequence is CATGDHRSVWHEQFF. The CDR3 DNA sequence: TGTGCTACCGGTGACCACAGATCTGTTTGGCATGAGCAGTTCTTC.

The chain is built from TRBV2 and TRBJ2-3; 7 bases are a match to TRBD2. With 2 bases clipped from V and 3 bases from J, the junction kept 5 bases outside the gene matches. Germline V gives CDR1 SNHLY, CDR2 FYNNEI. The CDR3 is 15 residues long. Here the CDR3 reads CASSELGGRTDTQYF. In nucleotides, the CDR3 is TGTGCCAGCAGTGAACTGGGCGGGAGAACAGATACGCAGTATTTT.

Many counts were recorded for this clonotype. This CDR3 reads CSAFHSGGSYEQYF. CDR3 sequence (DNA): TGCAGTGCTTTCCATAGCGGGGGGTCTTACGAGCAGTACTTC. The chain joins TRBV20-1 to TRBJ2-7, with 10 nucleotides matching TRBD2. Losses at the gene ends were 5 bases for V and 4 bases for J; bases not matched to a gene: 8. The CDR3 has 14 amino acids. CDR1 is DFQATT, CDR2 SNEGSKA, per germline (reference sequence).